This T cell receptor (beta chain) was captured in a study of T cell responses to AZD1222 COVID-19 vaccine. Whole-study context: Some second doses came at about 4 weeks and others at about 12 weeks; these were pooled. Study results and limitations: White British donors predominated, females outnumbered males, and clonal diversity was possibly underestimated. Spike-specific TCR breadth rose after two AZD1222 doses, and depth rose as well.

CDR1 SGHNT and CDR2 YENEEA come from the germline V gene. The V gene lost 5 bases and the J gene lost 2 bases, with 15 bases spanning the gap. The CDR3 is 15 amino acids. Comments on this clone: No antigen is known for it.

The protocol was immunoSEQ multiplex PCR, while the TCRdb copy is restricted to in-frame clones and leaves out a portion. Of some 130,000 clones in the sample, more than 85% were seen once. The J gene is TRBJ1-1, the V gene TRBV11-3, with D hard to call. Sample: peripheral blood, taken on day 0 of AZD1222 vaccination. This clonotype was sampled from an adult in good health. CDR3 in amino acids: CASSPLDGDNTEAFF. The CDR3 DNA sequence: TGTGCCAGCAGCCCCCTGGATGGAGATAACACTGAAGCTTTCTTT.